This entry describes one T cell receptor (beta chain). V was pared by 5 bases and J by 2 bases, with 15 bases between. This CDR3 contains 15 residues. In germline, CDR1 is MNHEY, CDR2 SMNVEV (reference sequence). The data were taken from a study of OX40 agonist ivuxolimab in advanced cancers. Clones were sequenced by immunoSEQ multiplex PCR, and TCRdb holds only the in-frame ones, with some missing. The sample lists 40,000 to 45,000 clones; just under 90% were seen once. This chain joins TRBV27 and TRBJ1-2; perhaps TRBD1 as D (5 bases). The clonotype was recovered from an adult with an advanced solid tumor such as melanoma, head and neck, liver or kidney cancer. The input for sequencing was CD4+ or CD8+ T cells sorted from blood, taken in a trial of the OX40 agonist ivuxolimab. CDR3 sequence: CASSPDLQGNYGYTF. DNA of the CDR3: TGTGCCAGCAGTCCAGACCTTCAGGGAAACTATGGCTACACCTTC.